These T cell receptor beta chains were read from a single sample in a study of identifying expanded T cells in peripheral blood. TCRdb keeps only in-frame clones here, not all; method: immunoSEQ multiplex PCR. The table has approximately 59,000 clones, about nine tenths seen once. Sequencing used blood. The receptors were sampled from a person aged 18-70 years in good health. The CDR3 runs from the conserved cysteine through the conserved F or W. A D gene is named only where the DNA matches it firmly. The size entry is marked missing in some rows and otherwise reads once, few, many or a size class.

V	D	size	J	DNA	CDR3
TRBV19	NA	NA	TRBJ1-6	TGTGCCAGTAGTATTCGTAGGGAAGATTCACCCCTCCACTTT	CASSIRREDSPLHF
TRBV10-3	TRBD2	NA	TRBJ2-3	TGTGCCATCAGTGACGGGCTAGCGGACACAGATACGCAGTATTTT	CAISDGLADTDTQYF
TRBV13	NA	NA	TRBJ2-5	TGTGCCAGCAGCTCCGAAGAGACCCAGTACTTC	CASSSEETQYF
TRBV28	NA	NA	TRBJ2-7	TGTGCCAGCAGTTTACCAAGGGGTTCCTACGAGCAGTACTTC	CASSLPRGSYEQYF
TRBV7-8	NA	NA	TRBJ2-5	TGTGCCAGCAGCTCGTACCAAGAGACCCAGTACTTC	CASSSYQETQYF
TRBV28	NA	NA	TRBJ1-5	TGTGCCAGCAGTTTAAAACCCGGGACGCCCCAGCATTTT	CASSLKPGTPQHF
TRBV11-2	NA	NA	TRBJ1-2	TGTGCCAGCAGCTTTATCCCGGGTTCGTCCATCTACACCTTC	CASSFIPGSSIYTF
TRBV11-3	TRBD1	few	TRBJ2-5	TGTGCCAGCAGCCCGGGACAGGGGCTCGGTGAGACCCAGTACTTC	CASSPGQGLGETQYF
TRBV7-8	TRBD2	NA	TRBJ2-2	TGTGCCAGCAGCTTACCACAGGGGACTAGCGGGGGGGTCCCCACCGGGGAGCTGTTTTTT	CASSLPQGTSGGVPTGELFF
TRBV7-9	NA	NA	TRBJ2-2	TGTGCCAGCAGCGCCGAAGTACGAGCCGGGGAGCTGTTTTTT	CASSAEVRAGELFF